This T cell receptor (beta chain) was obtained from a study of OX40 agonist ivuxolimab in advanced cancers. Generated by immunoSEQ multiplex PCR, the TCRdb table keeps only in-frame clones and is missing some. The sample lists 45,000 to 65,000 clones, just under 80% occurring once. Trimming shortened V by 0 bases and J by 5 bases, and 10 bases separated the two germline ends. The CDR3 length is 14 residues. CDR1 is SGHTA and CDR2 is FQGNSA in the germline V gene. The sequencing here drew on CD4+ or CD8+ T cells sorted from blood, taken in a trial of the OX40 agonist ivuxolimab. This receptor was obtained from an adult with an advanced solid tumor such as melanoma, head and neck, liver or kidney cancer. The gene calls are TRBV7-2 and TRBJ1-1; D call uncertain. The CDR3 coding sequence is TGTGCCAGCAGCTTAGCTCCCCCGGGGACTGAAGCTTTCTTT. Its translation is CASSLAPPGTEAFF.